These T cell receptor beta chains were read from a single sample in a study of cytomegalovirus exposure and HLA in healthy donors. TCRdb keeps only in-frame clones here, not all; method: immunoSEQ multiplex PCR. Of about 190,000 clones in the sample, about 86% were seen once. Sequenced sample: PBMCs. Receptors originate from a woman between 18 and 30 years old in good health and CMV-seropositive. CDR3s include the opening cysteine and the closing phenylalanine or tryptophan. Each record gives: J gene, clone size, D gene, V gene, CDR3 protein, CDR3 DNA. The D gene is left open where the match is weak. Clone size is stated in some rows and not others, as once, few, many or a class when expanded.

>TRBJ2-7|once|-|TRBV7-9
CASSIFQGWGMNEQYF
TGTGCCAGCAGCATCTTTCAGGGCTGGGGCATGAACGAGCAGTACTTC
>TRBJ2-7|-|-|TRBV5-1
CASSLTSEQYF
TGCGCCAGCAGCTTGACCAGCGAGCAGTACTTC
>TRBJ1-2|once|TRBD1|TRBV15
CATSRAGTGYGYTF
TGTGCCACCAGCAGAGCCGGGACAGGGTATGGCTACACCTTC
>TRBJ1-5|-|-|TRBV5-6
CASSLGRSRVSNQPQHF
TGTGCCAGCAGCTTGGGAAGATCCAGGGTCTCCAATCAGCCCCAGCATTTT
>TRBJ2-7|few|-|TRBV2
CASRYRVHEQYF
TGTGCCAGCAGGTACAGGGTCCACGAGCAGTACTTC
>TRBJ2-4|-|-|TRBV6-1
CASSVGQVGVAKNIQYF
TGTGCCAGCAGTGTAGGGCAAGTAGGGGTAGCCAAAAACATTCAGTACTTC
>TRBJ1-2|-|TRBD1|TRBV9
CASSEGGNRGLGNYGYTF
TGTGCCAGCAGCGAGGGAGGCAACAGGGGGCTCGGCAACTATGGCTACACCTTC
>TRBJ2-7|-|-|TRBV5-6
CASSSAVQGYEQYF
TGTGCCAGCAGCTCGGCGGTACAGGGATACGAGCAGTACTTC
>TRBJ1-4|-|TRBD1|TRBV11-2
CASSLGRQGVDEKLFF
TGTGCCAGCAGCTTAGGCAGACAGGGGGTTGATGAAAAACTGTTTTTT
>TRBJ1-1|-|TRBD1|TRBV5-1
CASRPKTGTGDTEAFF
TGCGCCAGCAGACCTAAAACCGGGACAGGGGACACTGAAGCTTTCTTT
>TRBJ1-1|-|-|TRBV6-5
CASKRGTTEAFF
TGTGCCAGCAAGCGGGGTACCACTGAAGCTTTCTTT